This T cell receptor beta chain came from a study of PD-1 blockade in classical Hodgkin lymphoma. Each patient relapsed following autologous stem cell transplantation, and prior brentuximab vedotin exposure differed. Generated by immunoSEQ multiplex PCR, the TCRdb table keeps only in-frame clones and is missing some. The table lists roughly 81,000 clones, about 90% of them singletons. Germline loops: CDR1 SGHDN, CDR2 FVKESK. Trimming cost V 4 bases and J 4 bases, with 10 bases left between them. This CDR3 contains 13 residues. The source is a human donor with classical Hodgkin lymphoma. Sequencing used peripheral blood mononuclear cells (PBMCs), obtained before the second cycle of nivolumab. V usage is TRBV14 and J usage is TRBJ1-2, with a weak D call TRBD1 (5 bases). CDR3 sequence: CASSLDKLYGYTF. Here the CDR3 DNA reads TGTGCCAGCAGCCTGGACAAGCTCTATGGCTACACCTTC.